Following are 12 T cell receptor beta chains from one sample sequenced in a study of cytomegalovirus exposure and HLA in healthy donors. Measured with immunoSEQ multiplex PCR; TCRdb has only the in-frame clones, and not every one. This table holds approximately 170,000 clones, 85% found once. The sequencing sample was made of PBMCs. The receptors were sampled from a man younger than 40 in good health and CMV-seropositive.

CDR3 in DNA: TGTGCCAGCAATCAAGGGGCGCGTCACTATGGCTACACCTTC. The encoded protein is CASNQGARHYGYTF. The chain is built from TRBV5-4 and TRBJ1-2; weak D call: TRBD1 (5 bases). Per germline, CDR1 SGHNT and CDR2 YYREEE (reference sequence). Trimming left V 6 bases short and J 3 bases short, with 15 bases between. This CDR3 has 14 amino acids.

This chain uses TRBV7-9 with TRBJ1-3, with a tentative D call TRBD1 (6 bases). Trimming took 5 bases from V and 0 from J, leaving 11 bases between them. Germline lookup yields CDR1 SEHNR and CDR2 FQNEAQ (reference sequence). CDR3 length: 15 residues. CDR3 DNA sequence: TGTGCCAGCAGCGGGGACAAACACTCTGGAAACACCATATATTTT. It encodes CASSGDKHSGNTIYF.

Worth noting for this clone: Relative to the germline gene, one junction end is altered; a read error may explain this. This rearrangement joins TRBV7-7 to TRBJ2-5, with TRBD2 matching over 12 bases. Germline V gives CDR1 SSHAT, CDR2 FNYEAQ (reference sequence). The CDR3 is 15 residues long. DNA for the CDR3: TGTGCTAGCAGCCCCCTAGCGGGGGGGCGAGAGACCCAGTACTTC. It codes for CASSPLAGGRETQYF.

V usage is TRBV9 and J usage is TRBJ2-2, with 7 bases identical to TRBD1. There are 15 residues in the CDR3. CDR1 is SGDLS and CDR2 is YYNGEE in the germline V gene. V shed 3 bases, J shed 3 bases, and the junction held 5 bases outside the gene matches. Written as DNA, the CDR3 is TGTGCCAGCAGCGGACAGGGAGCTTACACCGGGGAGCTGTTTTTT. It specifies CASSGQGAYTGELFF.

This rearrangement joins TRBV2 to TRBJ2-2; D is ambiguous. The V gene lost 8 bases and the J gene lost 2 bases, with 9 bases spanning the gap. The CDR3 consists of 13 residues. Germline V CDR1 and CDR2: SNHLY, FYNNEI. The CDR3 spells CASSLRNTGELFF. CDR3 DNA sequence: TGTGCCAGCTCCCTCCGTAACACCGGGGAGCTGTTTTTT.

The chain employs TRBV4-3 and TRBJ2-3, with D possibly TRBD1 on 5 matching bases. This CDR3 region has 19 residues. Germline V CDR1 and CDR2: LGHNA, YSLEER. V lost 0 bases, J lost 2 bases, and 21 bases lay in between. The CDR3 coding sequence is TGCGCCAGCAGCCAAGATACCTCCTTGGATAGGGGTTACACAGATACGCAGTATTTT. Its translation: CASSQDTSLDRGYTDTQYF.

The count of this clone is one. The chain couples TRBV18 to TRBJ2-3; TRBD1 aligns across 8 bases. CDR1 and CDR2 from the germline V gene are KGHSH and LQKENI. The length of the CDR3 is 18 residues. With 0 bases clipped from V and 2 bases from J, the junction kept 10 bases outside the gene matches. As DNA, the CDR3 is TGTGCCAGCTCACCACCCCTCACGACAGGGGATTTCACAGATACGCAGTATTTT. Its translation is CASSPPLTTGDFTDTQYF.

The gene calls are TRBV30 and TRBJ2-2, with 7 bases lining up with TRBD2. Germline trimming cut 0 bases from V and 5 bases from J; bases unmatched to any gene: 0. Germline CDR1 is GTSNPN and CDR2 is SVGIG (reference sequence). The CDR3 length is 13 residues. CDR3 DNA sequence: TGTGCCTGGAGTGTACTAGCGACCGGGGAGCTGTTTTTT. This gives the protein CAWSVLATGELFF. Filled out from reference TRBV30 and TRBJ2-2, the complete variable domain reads SQTIHQWPATLVQPVGSPLSLECTVEGTSNPNLYWYRQAAGRGLQLLFYSVGIGQISSEVPQNLSASRPQDRQFILSSKKLLLSDSGFYLCAWSVLATGELFFGEGSRLTVL.

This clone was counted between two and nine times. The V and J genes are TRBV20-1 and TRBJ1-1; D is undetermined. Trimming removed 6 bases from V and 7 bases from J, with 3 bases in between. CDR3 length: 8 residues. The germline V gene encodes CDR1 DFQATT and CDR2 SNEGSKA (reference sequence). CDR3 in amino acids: CSANEAFF. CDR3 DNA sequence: TGCAGTGCCAATGAAGCTTTCTTT.

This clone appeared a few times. The CDR3 region has the DNA TGTGCCAGCAGTCCGGACAGGGGGACAGATACGCAGTATTTT. It specifies CASSPDRGTDTQYF. V usage is TRBV2 and J usage is TRBJ2-3, with 10 bases matching TRBD1. Germline trimming cut 5 bases from V and 3 bases from J; bases unmatched to any gene: 2. This CDR3 contains 14 residues. Germline V gives CDR1 SNHLY, CDR2 FYNNEI.

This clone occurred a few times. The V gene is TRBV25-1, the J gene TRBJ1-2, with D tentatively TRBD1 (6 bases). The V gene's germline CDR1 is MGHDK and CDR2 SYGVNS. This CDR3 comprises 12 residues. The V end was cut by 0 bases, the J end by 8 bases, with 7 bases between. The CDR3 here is CASSEYGGGYTF. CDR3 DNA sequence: TGTGCCAGCAGTGAATATGGGGGCGGCTACACCTTC.

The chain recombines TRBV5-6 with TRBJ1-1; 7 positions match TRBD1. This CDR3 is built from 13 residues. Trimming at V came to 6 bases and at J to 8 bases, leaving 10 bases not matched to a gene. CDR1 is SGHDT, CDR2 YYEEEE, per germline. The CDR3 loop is CASTYAVQGEAFF. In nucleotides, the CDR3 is TGTGCCAGCACTTATGCTGTACAGGGGGAAGCTTTCTTT.